This TCR beta chain was recovered during a study of T cells after yellow fever vaccination (dated by TCRdb to about 2019). Regarding the research as a whole: The SMART-Seq v4 Ultra Low Input RNA kit was used to prepare libraries from fractions with low cell numbers. To follow T-cell clones before and after both primary and booster YFV17D yellow fever vaccination, bulk TCR alpha and beta repertoires underwent longitudinal sequencing. Two healthy male donors, one aged 18 to 29 and one aged 30 to 40 years, made up the cohort. Bulk PBMC replicates and cell subsets were isolated from blood drawn at multiple timepoints before and after both primary and secondary immunization. Overall results and qualifications from the work: A small share of clonotypes was detected in both CD4 and CD8 compartments, with the overlap likely arising from convergent recombination. Computational filtering was needed because FACS-sorted repertoires could contain abundant contaminating clonotypes from the bulk population. Most clones expanded after primary vaccination were re-detected after the booster (around 96% of CD4 and around 88% of CD8), suggesting broad memory maintenance. The secondary T-cell response was found to be weaker but faster than the primary response, with a peak reached on day 5 rather than on day 15. The study included only a couple of donors, which limits how far the findings can be generalized.

Per the germline V gene, SGDLS is the CDR1 and YYNGEE is the CDR2. The cysteine opens and the phenylalanine closes a CDR3 of 16 amino acids. The retained sequence is limited to the CDR3, 48 bases, with the frame set at the first base. V and J lose 1 base and 2 bases, and a span of 10 bases separates them. What this sample's treatment or condition label stands for: live attenuated yellow fever vaccine strain. A standard Ficoll-Paque protocol was used to isolate PBMCs from peripheral blood. CD4 and CD8 T-cell fractions were isolated with Dynabeads CD4 and CD8 positive selection kits. TriZol was used to extract RNA from bulk PBMCs, CD4 and CD8 fractions, and dextramer-positive and dextramer-negative fractions. Reads for this sample came from an Illumina NovaSeq 6000. TCR cDNA was synthesized by 5'RACE template switching, which introduced a universal primer site and unique molecular identifiers. cDNA synthesis was primed from both the TCR alpha and TCR beta constant segments. Two PCR steps were used to amplify libraries, with sample barcodes and sequencing adapters being added in the second step. Libraries were sequenced on Illumina HiSeq 2500 (2x100 bp) or NovaSeq (2x150 bp). As for the original processing: MIGEC handled demultiplexing of reads and collapsing into UMI consensus sequences, while MiXCR performed V(D)J alignment. Using edgeR on replicate PBMC samples, clonotypes were called vaccine-responding if FDR was below 0.01 and the log2 fold change was above 5 up to day 15. Bulk clonotypes were assigned CD4 or CD8 identity according to which sequenced CD4 or CD8 repertoire held them at higher abundance. The public reads were run again by TCRdb, first through fastp at Q25 and then through MiXCR, and only productive beta chains were kept. Every distinct CDR3 protein forms one entry, paired with its most common genes and DNA. These V and J calls originate from TCRdb's pipeline instead of the authors' own analysis. This sample lists some 300,000 distinct CDR3 sequences; 7.5% to 9% were detected once. Approximately 3.3% of the sample lies in the top ten.

Concerning this clonotype: There is no known antigen for this receptor. No base quality information exists; no much larger clone differs at one position.

The sequences come from CD4+ T cells sorted from PBMCs, collected 5 days after the yellow fever booster vaccination. The rearrangement joined TRBV9 to TRBJ2-6, with a tentative D gene TRBD1 over 6 matching bases. The TCR sequence derives from a man between 18 and 35 years old who received the YFV17D yellow fever vaccine. The bases read TGTGCCAGCAGCGTACGGGGACAAACTGGGGCCAACGTCCTGACTTTC. This translates into CASSVRGQTGANVLTF.